These T cell receptor beta chains were read from a single sample in a study of regulatory T cells in long-lasting Graves disease. In TCRdb, the multiplex PCR reads were re-called with MiXCR into one record per CDR3 protein. The data contain about 430,000 distinct CDR3 sequences, roughly 23% of them singletons. Source: peripheral blood mononuclear cells (PBMCs), taken when the disease was refractory, from a patient treated with antithyroid drugs. These receptors were obtained from a female donor with Graves disease. Both conserved end residues are part of each CDR3.

CDR3aa: CAISDPGTSGAYEQYF
len: 16
j_gene: TRBJ2-7
v_gene: TRBV10-3

CDR3aa: CASSPSVGDISYEQYF
len: 16
j_gene: TRBJ2-7
v_gene: TRBV7-9

CDR3aa: CASSLGSGAWQAFF
len: 14
j_gene: TRBJ1-1
v_gene: TRBV11-2

CDR3aa: CASRRLAGAAGELFF
len: 15
j_gene: TRBJ2-2
v_gene: TRBV2

CDR3aa: CASSEPGQTNTEAFF
len: 15
j_gene: TRBJ1-1
v_gene: TRBV6-1

CDR3aa: CASSLFSSGAYEQYF
len: 15
j_gene: TRBJ2-7
v_gene: TRBV28

CDR3aa: CASRAPGTGYGYTF
len: 14
j_gene: TRBJ1-2
v_gene: TRBV28

CDR3aa: CASSPRRGVNYGYTF
len: 15
j_gene: TRBJ1-2
v_gene: TRBV28

CDR3aa: CASSPVERNTEAFF
len: 14
j_gene: TRBJ1-1
v_gene: TRBV18

CDR3aa: CASSRDRGVGPSGQPQHF
len: 18
j_gene: TRBJ1-5
v_gene: TRBV19

CDR3aa: CASNSGAMNTEAFF
len: 14
j_gene: TRBJ1-1
v_gene: TRBV28

CDR3aa: CASSLGAGGYEQYF
len: 14
j_gene: TRBJ2-7
v_gene: TRBV5-1

CDR3aa: CSARDGLAIGDEQYF
len: 15
j_gene: TRBJ2-7
v_gene: TRBV20-1

CDR3aa: CASSLRSDTGELFF
len: 14
j_gene: TRBJ2-2
v_gene: TRBV27

CDR3aa: CSAQRPGGFGQPQHF
len: 15
j_gene: TRBJ1-5
v_gene: TRBV20-1

CDR3aa: CATSMGKEETQYF
len: 13
j_gene: TRBJ2-5
v_gene: TRBV28

CDR3aa: CSATPGSGERNTEAFF
len: 16
j_gene: TRBJ1-1
v_gene: TRBV20-1

CDR3aa: CASSSIVYEQYF
len: 12
j_gene: TRBJ2-7
v_gene: TRBV12-3/TRBV12-4

CDR3aa: CASSPPGQTYYEQYF
len: 15
j_gene: TRBJ2-7
v_gene: TRBV6-1

CDR3aa: CASMSGGKDNEQFF
len: 14
j_gene: TRBJ2-1
v_gene: TRBV28